The 25 T cell receptor beta chains below were found in one sample sequenced in a study of blood T cell repertoires in COVID-19. Sequenced by immunoSEQ multiplex PCR; TCRdb stores in-frame clones only, minus some. The sample lists over 80,000 clones; roughly 76% were seen once. The sequenced material came from peripheral blood. These receptors were collected from a woman aged 45 to 65 with acute or convalescent COVID-19.

This chain uses TRBV29-1 with TRBJ1-1; D may be TRBD1 (6 bases). This CDR3 is built from 14 residues. CDR1 SQVTM and CDR2 ANQGSEA come from the germline V gene. Trimming shortened V by 2 bases and J by 0 bases, and 10 bases separated the two germline ends. CDR3 residues: CSVENHRVNTEAFF. The DNA of the CDR3 is TGCAGCGTTGAAAATCACAGGGTGAACACTGAAGCTTTCTTT. The full variable domain, with the rest looked up from reference TRBV29-1 and TRBJ1-1, is SAVISQKPSRDICQRGTSLTIQCQVDSQVTMMFWYRQQPGQSLTLIATANQGSEATYESGFVIDKFPISRPNLTFSTLTVSNMSPEDSSIYLCSVENHRVNTEAFFGQGTRLTVV.

This clone was counted between two and nine times. The gene calls are TRBV2 and TRBJ1-6; D unclear. Germline V lookup: CDR1 SNHLY, CDR2 FYNNEI. V lost 2 bases, J lost 0 bases, and 5 bases lay in between. The CDR3 is 15 amino acids. The CDR3 bases are TGTGCCAGCAGTGAAATGAGCTCCTATAATTCACCCCTCCACTTT. It specifies CASSEMSSYNSPLHF.

This clone was detected a few times. The chain joins TRBV19 to TRBJ1-5; D gene unclear. The CDR3 is 17 amino acids. CDR1 is LNHDA and CDR2 is SQIVND in the germline V gene (reference sequence). Trimming cost V 0 bases and J 0 bases, with 12 bases left between them. DNA of the CDR3: TGTGCCAGTAGTATAGATCTCGGTGCATATAGCAATCAGCCCCAGCATTTT. Translation: CASSIDLGAYSNQPQHF.

The gene calls are TRBV12-3 or TRBV12-4 and TRBJ2-7, with a weak D call TRBD1 (6 bases). The V end was cut by 6 bases, the J end by 6 bases, with 15 bases between. The CDR3 contains 13 residues. The chain's CDR3 is CASSPTGFAEQYF. The CDR3, as DNA: TGTGCCAGCAGCCCAACAGGGTTCGCCGAGCAGTACTTC.

This clone showed up just a few times. The rearrangement uses TRBV7-9 and TRBJ2-6; D uncertain. The CDR3 length is 16 residues. Germline loops: CDR1 SEHNR, CDR2 FQNEAQ (reference sequence). The V end was cut by 6 bases, the J end by 0 bases, with 12 bases between. The CDR3 nucleotides read TGTGCCAGCAGTCGCACCCTGAGCTCTGGGGCCAACGTCCTGACTTTC. This codes for CASSRTLSSGANVLTF.

This clone showed up just once. The rearrangement links TRBV5-6 to TRBJ2-5; no definite D call. The V end was cut by 3 bases, the J end by 1 base, with 13 bases between. CDR1 is SGHDT, CDR2 YYEEEE, per germline. The CDR3 sequence is 15 residues long. The chain's CDR3 is CASSWSTVTQETQYF. In DNA, the CDR3 is TGTGCCAGCAGCTGGAGTACGGTGACCCAAGAGACCCAGTACTTC.

The rearrangement uses TRBV15 and TRBJ2-1; 13 nucleotides line up with TRBD2. This CDR3 has 14 amino acids. Unmatched junction bases numbered 2, after V lost 0 bases and J lost 12 bases. Germline assignment: CDR1 LNHNV and CDR2 YYDKDF (reference sequence). CDR3 residues: CATSRELAGGLQFF. The CDR3 DNA is TGTGCCACCAGCAGAGAACTAGCGGGGGGGTTGCAGTTCTTC.

This clone occurred a few times. V and J are TRBV19 and TRBJ2-3; D ambiguous. The germline V gene encodes CDR1 LNHDA and CDR2 SQIVND (reference sequence). V lost 6 bases to trimming and J lost 2 bases, with 15 bases between them. CDR3 length: 15 amino acids. The CDR3 reads CASSLAALPTDTQYF. The CDR3 DNA is TGTGCCAGTAGCCTTGCGGCTCTCCCCACAGATACGCAGTATTTT.

The chain recombines TRBV2 with TRBJ2-3, with TRBD2 matching 8 bases. CDR3 length: 14 residues. Germline CDR1 is SNHLY and CDR2 is FYNNEI. Losses at the gene ends were 9 bases for V and 3 bases for J; bases not matched to a gene: 8. As DNA, the CDR3 is TGTGCCAGTACCGGGACTAGTGAAACAGATACGCAGTATTTT. It is translated as CASTGTSETDTQYF.

This clone was seen once. The CDR3 loop reads CASSSGVSRVSYNEQFF. The CDR3 DNA reads TGTGCCAGCAGTTCGGGGGTTAGCAGGGTATCCTACAATGAGCAGTTCTTC. The chain links TRBV27 to TRBJ2-1; tentative D call: TRBD2 (6 bases). CDR1 MNHEY and CDR2 SMNVEV come from the germline V gene (reference sequence). This CDR3 comprises 17 residues. V lost 4 bases, J lost 1 base, and 17 bases lay in between.

The gene calls are TRBV28 and TRBJ1-1, with 7 bases aligning to TRBD1. V gave up 5 bases and J gave up 5 bases; unmatched junction bases: 11. CDR1 is MDHEN, CDR2 SYDVKM, per germline. This CDR3 has 15 residues. In DNA form, the CDR3 reads TGTGCCAGCAGTCATCCGACAGGGTGGGGGACTGAAGCTTTCTTT. Translating gives CASSHPTGWGTEAFF.

The V call is TRBV18, the J call TRBJ1-5; 7 bases agree with TRBD1. The CDR3 has 16 residues. V was pared by 3 bases and J by 3 bases, with 8 bases of the junction left unmatched. Germline V gives CDR1 KGHSH, CDR2 LQKENI. The CDR3: CASSPSTGTNNQPQHF. For the CDR3, the DNA is TGTGCCAGCTCACCTTCGACAGGGACCAACAATCAGCCCCAGCATTTT. The variable domain in full, with the rest retrieved from reference TRBV18 and TRBJ1-5, is NAGVMQNPRHLVRRRGQEARLRCSPMKGHSHVYWYRQLPEEGLKFMVYLQKENIIDESGMPKERFSAEFPKEGPSILRIQQVVRGDSAAYFCASSPSTGTNNQPQHFGDGTRLSIL.

The genes are TRBV3-1 (or the pseudogene TRBV3-2) and TRBJ2-7; the D gene is possibly TRBD1 (5 bases). Per the germline V gene, CDR1 is LGHDT and CDR2 is YNNKEL (reference sequence). The V end was cut by 8 bases, the J end by 2 bases, with 10 bases between. CDR3 length: 12 residues. The CDR3 coding sequence is TGTGCCAGCGGGGCCGGTACCTACGAGCAGTACTTC. Residues: CASGAGTYEQYF.

The rearrangement uses TRBV28 and TRBJ2-7; the match to TRBD2 covers 8 bases. The V segment lost 11 bases and the J segment 0 bases; nucleotides outside the gene matches: 9. CDR1 and CDR2 (germline): MDHEN, SYDVKM. The length of the CDR3 is 14 residues. The CDR3 region has the DNA TGTGCCGCCCAACGCGGGGGGCGCTCCTACGAGCAGTACTTC. As protein: CAAQRGGRSYEQYF.

This chain uses TRBV28 with TRBJ1-2, with TRBD1 identical over 7 bases. The J segment lost 7 bases and the V segment lost 2 bases, leaving 7 bases of the junction unmatched. The CDR3 consists of 14 residues. Germline lookup yields CDR1 MDHEN and CDR2 SYDVKM. This CDR3 is CASSLGAGGIGYTF. CDR3 in DNA: TGTGCCAGCAGTTTAGGGGCAGGGGGAATTGGCTACACCTTC.

The V and J genes are TRBV28 and TRBJ2-7; D possibly corresponds to TRBD2 (5 bases). The CDR3 loop spans 14 amino acids. V lost 3 bases and J lost 2, with 11 bases in between. Germline V gene data show CDR1 as MDHEN and CDR2 as SYDVKM. CDR3: CASSFGELTYEQYF. The CDR3 DNA reads as TGTGCCAGCAGTTTTGGGGAGTTGACCTACGAGCAGTACTTC.

The table lists this clone with a count of one. The V gene is TRBV7-2, the J gene TRBJ1-2; D is perhaps TRBD1 (6 bases). Germline V CDR1 and CDR2: SGHTA, FQGNSA. Trimming took off 5 bases at V and 10 bases at J, with 14 bases between the two ends. The CDR3 runs 12 residues. CDR3 in DNA: TGTGCCAGCAGCCCTCGGACAGTAGACTACACCTTC. It codes for CASSPRTVDYTF.

The chain has TRBV6-5 and TRBJ1-2; 10 positions match TRBD1. V was clipped by 11 bases and J by 1 base; unmatched bases: 7. There are 14 residues in the CDR3. From germline, CDR1 is MNHEY and CDR2 SVGAGI. DNA for the CDR3: TGTGCCTCGACAGGGGGCGCGAATAACTATGGCTACACCTTC. Translating it yields CASTGGANNYGYTF.

This clone counts as medium-sized. DNA of the CDR3: TGTGCCAGCAGCTCCCGGGACAGGGGGCTAAGTAACTATGGCTACACCTTC. It specifies CASSSRDRGLSNYGYTF. The gene calls are TRBV7-2 and TRBJ1-2; 12 bases are a match to TRBD1. The V gene's germline CDR1 is SGHTA and CDR2 FQGNSA. There are 17 residues in the CDR3. V was pared by 4 bases and J by 1 base, with 7 bases of the junction left unmatched.

The chain combines TRBV29-1 with TRBJ1-1; 9 positions agree with TRBD1. The ends lost 7 bases at V and 5 bases at J; junction bases unmatched: 5. The CDR3 contains 12 residues. The germline gives CDR1 SQVTM, CDR2 ANQGSEA. For the CDR3, the DNA is TGCAGCGCCGGGACAGGGCGGACTGAAGCTTTCTTT. The encoded protein is CSAGTGRTEAFF.

The chain links TRBV6-2 or TRBV6-3 to TRBJ1-5, with TRBD1 matching over 7 bases. Germline V gives CDR1 MNHEY, CDR2 SVGEGT. This CDR3 has 16 residues. Trimming took 6 bases from V and 0 from J; bases not matched to a gene: 8. The CDR3 sequence is CASSWDGTVSNQPQHF. CDR3 coding DNA: TGTGCCAGCAGCTGGGATGGGACAGTTAGCAATCAGCCCCAGCATTTT.

This chain uses TRBV9 with TRBJ1-3; D ambiguous. The CDR3 is 15 residues long. The ends were cut back, 0 bases at V and 0 bases at J, with 7 bases in the middle. CDR1 is SGDLS, CDR2 YYNGEE, per germline. The CDR3 protein is CASSVGSISGNTIYF. CDR3 nucleotides: TGTGCCAGCAGCGTAGGCAGTATCTCTGGAAACACCATATATTTT.

This clone occurred once. The CDR3 region has the DNA TGTGCCAGCAGCTTATTAGACAGGGAGGCTTTCTTT. It yields the protein CASSLLDREAFF. This chain uses TRBV7-6 with TRBJ1-1; 7 nucleotides match TRBD1. V was clipped by 2 bases and J by 11 bases; unmatched bases: 5. Germline values: CDR1 SGHVS, CDR2 FNYEAQ. The CDR3 has 12 amino acids.

The chain recombines TRBV2 with TRBJ2-7, with TRBD2 as a possible D gene (7 bases). V gave up 7 bases and J gave up 2 bases, with 12 bases separating them. The CDR3 contains 13 residues. Germline values: CDR1 SNHLY, CDR2 FYNNEI. Here the CDR3 reads CASNREGTYEQYF. DNA for the CDR3: TGTGCCAGCAACAGGGAGGGGACCTACGAGCAGTACTTC.

The chain carries TRBV6-5 and TRBJ1-1, with unresolved D. Between the trimmed V and J ends, which lost 11 bases and 1 base, there was a span of 17 bases. CDR3 length: 14 residues. Germline V lookup: CDR1 MNHEY, CDR2 SVGAGI. The CDR3 reads CACQRGRANTEAFF. CDR3 coding DNA: TGTGCCTGCCAAAGAGGGCGTGCGAACACTGAAGCTTTCTTT.